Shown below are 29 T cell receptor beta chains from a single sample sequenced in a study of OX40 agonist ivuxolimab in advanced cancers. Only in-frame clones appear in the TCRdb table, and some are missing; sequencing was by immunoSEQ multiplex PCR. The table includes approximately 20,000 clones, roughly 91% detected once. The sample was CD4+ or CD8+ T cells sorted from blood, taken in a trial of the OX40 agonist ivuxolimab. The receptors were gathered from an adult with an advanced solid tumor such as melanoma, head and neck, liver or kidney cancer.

The CDR3 spells CASSGSQTGDSYEQYF. CDR3 coding DNA: TGTGCCAGCAGCGGCTCCCAGACAGGGGACAGCTACGAGCAGTACTTC. The chain has TRBV9 and TRBJ2-7, with TRBD1 matching 8 bases. The CDR3 totals 16 residues. Trimming cost V 3 bases and J 3 bases; bases outside gene matches: 11. Germline V gene lookup returns CDR1 SGDLS and CDR2 YYNGEE.

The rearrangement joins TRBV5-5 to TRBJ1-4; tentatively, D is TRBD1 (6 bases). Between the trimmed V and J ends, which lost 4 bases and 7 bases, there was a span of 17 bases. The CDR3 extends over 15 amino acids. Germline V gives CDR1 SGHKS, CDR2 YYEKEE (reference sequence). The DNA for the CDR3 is TGTGCCAGCAGCCGGGACATCCTTTGGGTTGAAAAACTGTTTTTT. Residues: CASSRDILWVEKLFF.

As DNA, the CDR3 is TGTGCCAGCAGTTTATTCCAGGGTGGCTATGGCTACACCTTC. The encoded protein is CASSLFQGGYGYTF. This chain uses TRBV27 with TRBJ1-2; possible D gene TRBD1, 5 bases. Germline loops: CDR1 MNHEY, CDR2 SMNVEV (reference sequence). The ends were cut back, 1 base at V and 4 bases at J, with 10 bases in the middle. This CDR3 contains 14 residues.

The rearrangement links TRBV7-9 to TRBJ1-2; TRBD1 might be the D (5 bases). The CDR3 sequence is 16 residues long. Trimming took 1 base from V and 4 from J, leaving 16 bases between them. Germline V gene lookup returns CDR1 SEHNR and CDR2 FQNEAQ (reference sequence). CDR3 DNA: TGTGCCAGCAGCTTAGTAAAAGGGGCGGCCTCCTATGGCTACACCTTC. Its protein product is CASSLVKGAASYGYTF.

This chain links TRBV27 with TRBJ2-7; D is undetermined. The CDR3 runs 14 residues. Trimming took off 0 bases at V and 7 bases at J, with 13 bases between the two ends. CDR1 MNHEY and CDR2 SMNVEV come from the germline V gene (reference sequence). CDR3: CASSLSGSLSEQYF. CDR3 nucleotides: TGTGCCAGCAGTTTATCCGGTTCCCTAAGTGAGCAGTACTTC.

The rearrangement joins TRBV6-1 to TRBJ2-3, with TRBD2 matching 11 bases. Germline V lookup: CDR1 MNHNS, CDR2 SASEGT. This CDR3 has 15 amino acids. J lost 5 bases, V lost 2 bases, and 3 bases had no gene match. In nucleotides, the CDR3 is TGTGCCAGCAGTGAAATAGCGGGAGGGGTAGATACGCAGTATTTT. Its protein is CASSEIAGGVDTQYF.

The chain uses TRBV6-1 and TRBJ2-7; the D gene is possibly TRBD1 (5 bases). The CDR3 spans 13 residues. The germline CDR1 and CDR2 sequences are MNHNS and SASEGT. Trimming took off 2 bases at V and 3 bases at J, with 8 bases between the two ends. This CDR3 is CASSERQHYEQYF. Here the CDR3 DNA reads TGTGCCAGCAGTGAACGACAGCACTACGAGCAGTACTTC.

The DNA of the CDR3 is TGCGCCAGCAGCTACACAGGGATCCAAGAGACCCAGTACTTC. Translated, it gives CASSYTGIQETQYF. This chain uses TRBV10-2 with TRBJ2-5, with a weak D call TRBD1 (6 bases). The V gene's germline CDR1 is WSHSY and CDR2 SAAADI. V lost 6 bases to trimming and J lost 1 base, with 12 bases between them. The CDR3 covers 14 residues.

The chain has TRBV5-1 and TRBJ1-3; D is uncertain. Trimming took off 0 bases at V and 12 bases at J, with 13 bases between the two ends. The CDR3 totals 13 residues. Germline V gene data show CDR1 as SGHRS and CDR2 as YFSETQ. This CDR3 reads CASSLGSGSNIYF. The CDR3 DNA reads TGCGCCAGCAGCTTGGGGTCGGGTAGTAACATATATTTT.

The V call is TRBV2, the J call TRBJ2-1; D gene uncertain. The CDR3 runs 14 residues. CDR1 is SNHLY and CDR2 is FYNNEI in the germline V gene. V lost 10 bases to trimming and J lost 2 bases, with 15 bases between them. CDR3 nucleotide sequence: TGTGCCACCTTCATAGTCCAACCCTACAATGAGCAGTTCTTC. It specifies CATFIVQPYNEQFF.

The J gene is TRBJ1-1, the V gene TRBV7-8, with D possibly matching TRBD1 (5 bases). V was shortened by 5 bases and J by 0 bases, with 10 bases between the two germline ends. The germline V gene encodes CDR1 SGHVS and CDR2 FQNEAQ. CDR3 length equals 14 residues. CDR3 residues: CASSPGRMNTEAFF. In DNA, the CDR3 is TGTGCCAGCAGCCCGGGACGAATGAACACTGAAGCTTTCTTT.

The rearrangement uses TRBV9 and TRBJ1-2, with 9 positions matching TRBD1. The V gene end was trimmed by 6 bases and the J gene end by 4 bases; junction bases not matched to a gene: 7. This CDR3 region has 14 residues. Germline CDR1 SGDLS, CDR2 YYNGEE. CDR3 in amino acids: CASKAGGQGYGYTF. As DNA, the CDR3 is TGTGCCAGCAAGGCAGGGGGACAGGGCTATGGCTACACCTTC. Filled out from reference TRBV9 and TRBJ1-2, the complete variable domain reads DSGVTQTPKHLITATGQRVTLRCSPRSGDLSVYWYQQSLDQGLQFLIQYYNGEERAKGNILERFSAQQFPDLHSELNLSSLELGDSALYFCASKAGGQGYGYTFGSGTRLTVV.

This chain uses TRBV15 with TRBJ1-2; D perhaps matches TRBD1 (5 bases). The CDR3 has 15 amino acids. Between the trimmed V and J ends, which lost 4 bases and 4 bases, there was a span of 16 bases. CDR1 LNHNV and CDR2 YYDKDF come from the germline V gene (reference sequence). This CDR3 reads CATSTVHGTGYGYTF. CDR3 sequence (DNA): TGTGCCACCAGCACAGTACACGGGACCGGCTATGGCTACACCTTC.

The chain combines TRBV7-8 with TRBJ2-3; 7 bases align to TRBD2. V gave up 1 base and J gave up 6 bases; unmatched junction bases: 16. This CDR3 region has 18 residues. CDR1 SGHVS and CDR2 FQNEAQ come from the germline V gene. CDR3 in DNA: TGTGCCAGCAGCTTAGAACCCCGAGCGGGGCTGGAGTCGGATACGCAGTATTTT. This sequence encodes CASSLEPRAGLESDTQYF.

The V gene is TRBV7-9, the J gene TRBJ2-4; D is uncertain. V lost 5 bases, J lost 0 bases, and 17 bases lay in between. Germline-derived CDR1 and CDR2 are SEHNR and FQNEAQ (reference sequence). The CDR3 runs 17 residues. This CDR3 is CASSISGPSKAKNIQYF. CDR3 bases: TGTGCCAGCAGCATTTCCGGGCCTTCTAAAGCCAAAAACATTCAGTACTTC.

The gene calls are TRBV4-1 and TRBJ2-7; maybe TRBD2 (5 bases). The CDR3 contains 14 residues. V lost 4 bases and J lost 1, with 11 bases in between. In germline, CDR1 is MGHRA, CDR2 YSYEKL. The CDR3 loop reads CASSPLSGSYEQYF. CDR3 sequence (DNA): TGCGCCAGCAGCCCCCTGAGCGGATCCTACGAGCAGTACTTC.

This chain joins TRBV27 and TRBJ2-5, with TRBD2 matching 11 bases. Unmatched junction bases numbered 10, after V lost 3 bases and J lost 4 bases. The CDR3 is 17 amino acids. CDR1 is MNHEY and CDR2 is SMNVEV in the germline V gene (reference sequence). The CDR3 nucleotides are TGTGCCAGCAGTTTTAGCGGGGGGGCCGGATTAGGAGAGACCCAGTACTTC. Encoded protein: CASSFSGGAGLGETQYF.

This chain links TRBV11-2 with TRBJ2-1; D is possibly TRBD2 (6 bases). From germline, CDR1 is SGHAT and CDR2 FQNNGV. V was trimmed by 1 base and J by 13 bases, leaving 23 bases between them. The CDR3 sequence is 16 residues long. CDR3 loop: CASSLGIGGDLISQFF. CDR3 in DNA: TGTGCCAGCAGCTTAGGAATTGGCGGGGACCTTATCAGTCAGTTCTTC.

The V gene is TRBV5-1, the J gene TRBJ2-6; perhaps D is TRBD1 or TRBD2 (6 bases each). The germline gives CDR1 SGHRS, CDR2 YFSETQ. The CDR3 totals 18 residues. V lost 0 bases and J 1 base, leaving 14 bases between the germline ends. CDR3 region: CASSLAPGARSGANVLTF. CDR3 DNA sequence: TGCGCCAGCAGCTTGGCCCCGGGGGCGCGTTCTGGGGCCAACGTCCTGACTTTC. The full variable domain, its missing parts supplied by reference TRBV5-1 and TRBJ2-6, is KAGVTQTPRYLIKTRGQQVTLSCSPISGHRSVSWYQQTPGQGLQFLFEYFSETQRNKGNFPGRFSGRQFSNSRSEMNVSTLELGDSALYLCASSLAPGARSGANVLTFGAGSRLTVL.

DNA of the CDR3: TGTGCTAGTGGTTTTGGGCGGGATACGCAGTATTTT. Encoded protein: CASGFGRDTQYF. The chain uses TRBV12-5 and TRBJ2-3; D uncertain. This CDR3 is 12 amino acids long. The V and J ends lost 3 bases and 6 bases respectively, with 7 bases between them. Germline CDR1 LGHNT, CDR2 FRNRAP.

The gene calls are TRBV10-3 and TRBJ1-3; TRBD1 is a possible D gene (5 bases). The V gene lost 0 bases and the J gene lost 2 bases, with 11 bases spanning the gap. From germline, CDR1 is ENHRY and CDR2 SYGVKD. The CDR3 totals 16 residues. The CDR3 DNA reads TGTGCCATCAGTGAGTCCGAGGGGCTAACTGGAAACACCATATATTTT. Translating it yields CAISESEGLTGNTIYF.

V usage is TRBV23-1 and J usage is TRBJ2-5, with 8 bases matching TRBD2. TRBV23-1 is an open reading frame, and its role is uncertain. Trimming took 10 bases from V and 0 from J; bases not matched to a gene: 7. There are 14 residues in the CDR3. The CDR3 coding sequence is TGCGCCACCGCGGGGGGATCTGACCAAGAGACCCAGTACTTC. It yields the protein CATAGGSDQETQYF.

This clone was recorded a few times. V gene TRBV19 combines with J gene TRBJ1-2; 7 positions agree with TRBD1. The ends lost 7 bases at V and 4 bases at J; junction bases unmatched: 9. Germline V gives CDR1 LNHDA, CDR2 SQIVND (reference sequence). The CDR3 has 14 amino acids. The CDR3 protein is CASNLQGFIYGYTF. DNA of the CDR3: TGTGCCAGTAACCTACAGGGGTTCATCTATGGCTACACCTTC.

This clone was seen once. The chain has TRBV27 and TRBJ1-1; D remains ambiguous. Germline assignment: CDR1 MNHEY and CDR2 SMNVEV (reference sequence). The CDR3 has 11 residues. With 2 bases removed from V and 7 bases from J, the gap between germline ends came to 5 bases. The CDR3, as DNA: TGTGCCAGCAGTTTAGGTGGTGAAGCTTTCTTT. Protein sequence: CASSLGGEAFF.

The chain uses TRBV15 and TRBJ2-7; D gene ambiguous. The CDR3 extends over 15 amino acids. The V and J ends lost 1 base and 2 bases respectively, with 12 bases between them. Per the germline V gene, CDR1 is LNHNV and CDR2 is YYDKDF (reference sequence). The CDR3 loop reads CATSRGGGSTYEQYF. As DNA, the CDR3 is TGTGCCACCAGCAGAGGAGGCGGCAGCACCTACGAGCAGTACTTC.

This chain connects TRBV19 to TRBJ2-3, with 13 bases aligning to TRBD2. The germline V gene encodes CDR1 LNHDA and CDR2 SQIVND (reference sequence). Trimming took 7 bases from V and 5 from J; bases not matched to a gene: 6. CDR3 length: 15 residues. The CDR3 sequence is CASKQLAGGRDTQYF. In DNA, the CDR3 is TGTGCCAGTAAGCAACTAGCGGGGGGGAGAGATACGCAGTATTTT.

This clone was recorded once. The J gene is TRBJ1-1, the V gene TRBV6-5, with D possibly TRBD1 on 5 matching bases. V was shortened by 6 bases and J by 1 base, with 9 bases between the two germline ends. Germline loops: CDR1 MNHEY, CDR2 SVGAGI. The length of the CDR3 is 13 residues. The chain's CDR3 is CASSTDRNTEAFF. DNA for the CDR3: TGTGCCAGCAGCACCGACAGGAACACTGAAGCTTTCTTT.

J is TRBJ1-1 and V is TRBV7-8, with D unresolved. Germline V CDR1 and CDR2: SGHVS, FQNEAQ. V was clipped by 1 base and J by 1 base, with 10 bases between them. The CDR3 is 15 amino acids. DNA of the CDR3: TGTGCCAGCAGCTTAGGGTACGGGCCGAACACTGAAGCTTTCTTT. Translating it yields CASSLGYGPNTEAFF.

The CDR3 nucleotides read TGCGCCAGCAGCGACAGGGGGCTGGATGGCTACACCTTC. It specifies CASSDRGLDGYTF. The rearrangement joins TRBV5-1 to TRBJ1-2; 10 bases agree with TRBD1. With V trimmed by 4 bases and J by 6 bases, 3 bases remained unmatched. This CDR3 has 13 residues. The germline gives CDR1 SGHRS, CDR2 YFSETQ.